The 2 T cell receptor beta chains reported below all come from one sample, sequenced in a study of blood T cells in healthy people across ages (dated by TCRdb to 2014 to 2015). Receptor amplification or capture employed 5' RACE. Sequenced on an Illumina HiSeq 2500. A second PCR of roughly 7 to 12 cycles was run with a J-beta primer mix and a sample-barcoded 5' primer. TCRdb ran its own pipeline on the public reads, namely fastp trimming at Q25 and MiXCR clone calling, and kept in-frame beta chains. When rows share a CDR3 protein, they turn into one entry using the most common DNA and genes. This sample lists fewer than 1.5 million distinct CDR3 sequences; around 42% were detected once. The ten biggest clones cover under 8% of the sample. Sequenced material: blood. The source is a woman aged 18-29 years in good health.

The V call is TRBV5-1, the J call TRBJ2-2, with no clear D. Trimming cost V 3 bases and J 3 bases, with 18 bases left between them. The CDR3 is 17 residues long. Germline loops: CDR1 SGHRS, CDR2 YFSETQ. CDR3 nucleotide sequence: TGCGCCAGCAGCTCGCAAGACCGATCCACTTACACCGGGGAGCTGTTTTTT. The encoded protein is CASSSQDRSTYTGELFF. Using reference TRBV5-1 and TRBJ2-2 for the parts outside the CDR3, the full variable domain is KAGVTQTPRYLIKTRGQQVTLSCSPISGHRSVSWYQQTPGQGLQFLFEYFSETQRNKGNFPGRFSGRQFSNSRSEMNVSTLELGDSALYLCASSSQDRSTYTGELFFGEGSRLTVL.

For this clonotype: Germline and junction disagree at one end, which may indicate a read error. The rearrangement uses TRBV5-1 and TRBJ1-2; perhaps TRBD1 as D (5 bases). The germline gives CDR1 SGHRS, CDR2 YFSETQ. The CDR3 runs 14 residues. CDR3 sequence (DNA): TGCGCCAGCAGGTTGGACGGGACCTCCTATGGCTACACCTTC. Its protein product is CASRLDGTSYGYTF.